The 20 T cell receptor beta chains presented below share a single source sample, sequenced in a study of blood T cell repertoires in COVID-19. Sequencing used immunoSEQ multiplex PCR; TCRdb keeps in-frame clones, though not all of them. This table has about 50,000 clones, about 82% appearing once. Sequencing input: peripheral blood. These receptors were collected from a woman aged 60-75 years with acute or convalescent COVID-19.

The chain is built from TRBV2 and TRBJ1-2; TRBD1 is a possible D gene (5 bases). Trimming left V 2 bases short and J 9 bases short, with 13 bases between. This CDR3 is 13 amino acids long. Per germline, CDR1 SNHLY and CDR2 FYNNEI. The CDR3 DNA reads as TGTGCCAGCAGTGAATCAGGGTGGGTTAGCTACACCTTC. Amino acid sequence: CASSESGWVSYTF. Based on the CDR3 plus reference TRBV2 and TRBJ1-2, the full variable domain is EPEVTQTPSHQVTQMGQEVILRCVPISNHLYFYWYRQILGQKVEFLVSFYNNEISEKSEIFDDQFSVERPDGSNFTLKIRSTKLEDSAMYFCASSESGWVSYTFGSGTRLTVV.

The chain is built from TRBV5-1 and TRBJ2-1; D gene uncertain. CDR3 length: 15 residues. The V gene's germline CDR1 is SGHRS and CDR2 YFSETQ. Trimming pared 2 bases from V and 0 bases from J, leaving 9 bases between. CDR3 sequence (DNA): TGCGCCAGCAGCTTACTCCCAAGCTCCTACAATGAGCAGTTCTTC. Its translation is CASSLLPSSYNEQFF.

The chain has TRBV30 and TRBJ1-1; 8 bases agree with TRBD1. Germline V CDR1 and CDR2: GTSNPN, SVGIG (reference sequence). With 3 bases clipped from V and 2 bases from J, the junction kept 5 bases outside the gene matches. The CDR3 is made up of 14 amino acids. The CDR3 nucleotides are TGTGCCTGGAGGAGACAGGGGACCAACACTGAAGCTTTCTTT. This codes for CAWRRQGTNTEAFF.

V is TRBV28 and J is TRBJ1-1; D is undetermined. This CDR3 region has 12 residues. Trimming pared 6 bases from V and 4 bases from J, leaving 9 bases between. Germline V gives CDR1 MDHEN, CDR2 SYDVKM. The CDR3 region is CASRGSFTEAFF. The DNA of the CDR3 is TGTGCCAGCAGGGGCAGCTTCACTGAAGCTTTCTTT.

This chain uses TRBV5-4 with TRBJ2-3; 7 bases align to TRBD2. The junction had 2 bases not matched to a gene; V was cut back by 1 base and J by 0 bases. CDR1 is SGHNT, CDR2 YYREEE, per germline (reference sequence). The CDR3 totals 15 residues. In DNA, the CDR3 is TGTGCCAGCAGCTTGAAGACTAGCAGCACAGATACGCAGTATTTT. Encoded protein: CASSLKTSSTDTQYF.

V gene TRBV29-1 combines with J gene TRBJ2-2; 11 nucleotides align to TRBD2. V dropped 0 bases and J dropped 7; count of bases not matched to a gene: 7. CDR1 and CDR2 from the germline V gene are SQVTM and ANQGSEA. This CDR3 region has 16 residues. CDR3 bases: TGCAGCGTTGAAGAACTAGCGGGAGCAGGCGGCGGGGAGCTGTTTTTT. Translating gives CSVEELAGAGGGELFF.

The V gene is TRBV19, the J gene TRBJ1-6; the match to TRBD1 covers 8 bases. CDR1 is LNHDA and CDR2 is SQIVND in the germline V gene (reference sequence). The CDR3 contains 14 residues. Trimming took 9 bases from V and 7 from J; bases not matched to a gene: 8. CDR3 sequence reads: CASFAGTGNSPLHF. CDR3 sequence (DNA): TGTGCCAGCTTCGCCGGGACAGGAAATTCACCCCTCCACTTT.

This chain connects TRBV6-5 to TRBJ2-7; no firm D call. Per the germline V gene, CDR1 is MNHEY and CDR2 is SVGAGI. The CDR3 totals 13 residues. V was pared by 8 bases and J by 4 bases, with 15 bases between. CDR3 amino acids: CASGRPPPYEQYF. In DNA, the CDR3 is TGTGCCAGCGGCAGGCCCCCCCCGTACGAGCAGTACTTC.

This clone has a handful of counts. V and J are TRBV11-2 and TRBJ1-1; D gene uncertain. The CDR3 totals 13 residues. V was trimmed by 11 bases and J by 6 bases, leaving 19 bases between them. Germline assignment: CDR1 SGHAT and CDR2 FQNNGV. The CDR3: CAVPGRSWAEAFF. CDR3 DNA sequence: TGTGCCGTCCCAGGCAGGTCTTGGGCTGAAGCTTTCTTT.

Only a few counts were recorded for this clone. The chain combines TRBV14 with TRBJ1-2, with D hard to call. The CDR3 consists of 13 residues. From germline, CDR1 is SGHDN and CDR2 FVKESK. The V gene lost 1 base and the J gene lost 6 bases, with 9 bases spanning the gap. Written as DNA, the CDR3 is TGTGCCAGCAGCCAAGTAATCTTAAATGGCTACACCTTC. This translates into CASSQVILNGYTF.

Written as DNA, the CDR3 is TGCAGTGCTAGTAAGGGGCGAAGACCCTATGGCTACACCTTC. Translating gives CSASKGRRPYGYTF. The chain links TRBV20-1 to TRBJ1-2; possible D gene TRBD1, 5 bases. Germline V lookup: CDR1 DFQATT, CDR2 SNEGSKA (reference sequence). The V and J ends lost 3 bases and 4 bases respectively, with 15 bases between them. This CDR3 is 14 amino acids long.

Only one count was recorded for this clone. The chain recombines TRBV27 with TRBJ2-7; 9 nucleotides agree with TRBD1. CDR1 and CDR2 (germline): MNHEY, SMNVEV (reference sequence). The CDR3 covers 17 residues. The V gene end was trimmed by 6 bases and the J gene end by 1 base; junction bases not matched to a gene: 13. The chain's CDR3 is CASRSLYRDRESYEQYF. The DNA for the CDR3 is TGTGCCAGCAGGTCACTTTATCGGGACAGGGAATCCTACGAGCAGTACTTC.

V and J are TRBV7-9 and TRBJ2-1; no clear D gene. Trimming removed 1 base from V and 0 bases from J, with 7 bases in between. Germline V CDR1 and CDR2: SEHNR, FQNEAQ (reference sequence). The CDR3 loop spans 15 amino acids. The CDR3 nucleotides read TGTGCCAGCAGCTTAGGCGGAACCTCCTACAATGAGCAGTTCTTC. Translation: CASSLGGTSYNEQFF.

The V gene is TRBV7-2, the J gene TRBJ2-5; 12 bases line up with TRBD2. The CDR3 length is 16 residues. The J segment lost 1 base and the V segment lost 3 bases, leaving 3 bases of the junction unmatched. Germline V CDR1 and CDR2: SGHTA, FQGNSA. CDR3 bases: TGTGCCAGCAGCTTTCAACTAGCGGGGGGCCAAGAGACCCAGTACTTC. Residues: CASSFQLAGGQETQYF.

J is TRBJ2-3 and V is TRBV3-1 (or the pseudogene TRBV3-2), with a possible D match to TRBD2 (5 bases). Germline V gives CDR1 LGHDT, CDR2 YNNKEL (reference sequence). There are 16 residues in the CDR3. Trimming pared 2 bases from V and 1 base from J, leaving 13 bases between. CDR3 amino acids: CASSQSGSSRTDTQYF. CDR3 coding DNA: TGTGCCAGCAGCCAATCGGGATCCTCCCGCACAGATACGCAGTATTTT.

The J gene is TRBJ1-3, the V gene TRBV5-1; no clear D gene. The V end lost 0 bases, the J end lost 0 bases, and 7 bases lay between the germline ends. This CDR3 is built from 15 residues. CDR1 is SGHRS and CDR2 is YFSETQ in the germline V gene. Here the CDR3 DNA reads TGCGCCAGCAGCTTGGGGGCCAGCTCTGGAAACACCATATATTTT. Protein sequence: CASSLGASSGNTIYF.

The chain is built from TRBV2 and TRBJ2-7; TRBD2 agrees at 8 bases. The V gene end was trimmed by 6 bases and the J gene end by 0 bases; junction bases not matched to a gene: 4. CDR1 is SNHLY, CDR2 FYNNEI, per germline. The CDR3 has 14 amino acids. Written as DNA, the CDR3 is TGTGCCAGCAGGGGACTAGTACACTCCTACGAGCAGTACTTC. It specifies CASRGLVHSYEQYF.

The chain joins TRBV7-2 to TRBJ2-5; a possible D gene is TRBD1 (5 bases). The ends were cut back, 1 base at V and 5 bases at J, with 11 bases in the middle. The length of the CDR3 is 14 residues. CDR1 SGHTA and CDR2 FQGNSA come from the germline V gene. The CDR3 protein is CASSLGGAGETQYF. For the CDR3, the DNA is TGTGCCAGCAGCTTAGGGGGCGCCGGGGAGACCCAGTACTTC. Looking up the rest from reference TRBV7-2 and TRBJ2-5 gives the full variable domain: GAGVSQSPSNKVTEKGKDVELRCDPISGHTALYWYRQSLGQGLEFLIYFQGNSAPDKSGLPSDRFSAERTGGSVSTLTIQRTQQEDSAVYLCASSLGGAGETQYFGPGTRLLVL.

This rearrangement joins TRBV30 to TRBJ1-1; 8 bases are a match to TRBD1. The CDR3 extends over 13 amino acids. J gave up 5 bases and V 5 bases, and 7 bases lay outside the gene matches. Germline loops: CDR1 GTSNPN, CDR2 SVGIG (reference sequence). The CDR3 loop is CAWETDRGTEAFF. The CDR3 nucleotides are TGTGCCTGGGAAACCGACAGGGGTACTGAAGCTTTCTTT.

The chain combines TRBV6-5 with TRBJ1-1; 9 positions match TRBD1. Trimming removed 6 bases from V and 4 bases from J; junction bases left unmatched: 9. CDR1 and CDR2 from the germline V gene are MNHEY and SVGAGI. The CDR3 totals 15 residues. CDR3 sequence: CASSRTGVRGTEAFF. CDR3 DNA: TGTGCCAGCAGCAGGACAGGGGTACGAGGCACTGAAGCTTTCTTT.